Listed here is a single TCR beta chain. Sequencing used immunoSEQ v3. Profiled with immunoSEQ multiplex PCR; TCRdb holds only in-frame clones, not every one. The sample contains more than 12,000 clones, about 83% of which appear only once. The source of the sample is a study of TIL therapy for anti-PD-1-resistant metastatic lung cancer. Germline V CDR1 and CDR2: SNHLY, FYNNEI. This CDR3 comprises 12 residues. Trimming removed 8 bases from V and 5 bases from J, with 12 bases in between. Time point in this sample: pre-treatment sample, taken before nivolumab and TIL therapy. Specimen: blood, collected at baseline. The receptor comes from a person aged 25 to 85 with non-small cell lung cancer. The genes are TRBV2 and TRBJ1-1; no clear D gene. The CDR3 sequence is CASQYLWTEAFF. The CDR3 DNA reads as TGTGCCAGCCAATACCTTTGGACTGAAGCTTTCTTT. The variable domain in full, with the rest retrieved from reference TRBV2 and TRBJ1-1, is EPEVTQTPSHQVTQMGQEVILRCVPISNHLYFYWYRQILGQKVEFLVSFYNNEISEKSEIFDDQFSVERPDGSNFTLKIRSTKLEDSAMYFCASQYLWTEAFFGQGTRLTVV.